The entry below gives a single T cell receptor (beta chain) sequence along with its context. Its target is not known. Between the trimmed V and J ends, which lost 0 bases and 4 bases, there was a span of 16 bases. Looked up from germline, CDR1 is SGHNT and CDR2 is YYREEE (reference sequence). The CDR3 loop spans 16 amino acids. This sample was included in a study of vaccination effects on CD4 cells after COVID-19. Regarding the study as a whole: Vaccine- and infection-induced clones showed marked clonal contraction late following vaccination.

Sequencing followed a ViraFEST assay step that expanded antigen-specific CD4+ T cells with viral peptide pools. Once cultured for nine to ten days, the cells underwent separation to obtain CD4+ T cells. The person acquired a PCR-confirmed SARS-CoV-2 infection between March and December 2020. The vaccine given was either BNT162b2 or mRNA-1273, in two doses. Some 2 million PBMC were placed in each well, which was supplemented with approximately 9.7 IU/ml IL-2 and around 9.5 ug/ml peptides. Fresh IL-2-containing medium replaced half the medium on days 3 and 7. Produced via immunoSEQ multiplex PCR; TCRdb's table is partial and in-frame only. Of 11,000 to 15,000 clones in the sample, 80% were seen once.

The sample in question was CD4+ T cells from PBMCs cultured with SARS-CoV-2 spike peptides, obtained after COVID-19 vaccination. The TCR sequence derives from a human donor who had a prior SARS-CoV-2 infection. The chain uses TRBV5-4 and TRBJ1-1; TRBD1 is a possible D gene (5 bases). DNA for the CDR3: TGTGCCAGCAGCTTGGTTTCGGGAGGGGCGGGCACTGAAGCTTTCTTT. Protein sequence: CASSLVSGGAGTEAFF. Looking up the rest from reference TRBV5-4 and TRBJ1-1 gives the full variable domain: ETGVTQSPTHLIKTRGQQVTLRCSSQSGHNTVSWYQQALGQGPQFIFQYYREEENGRGNFPPRFSGLQFPNYSSELNVNALELDDSALYLCASSLVSGGAGTEAFFGQGTRLTVV.